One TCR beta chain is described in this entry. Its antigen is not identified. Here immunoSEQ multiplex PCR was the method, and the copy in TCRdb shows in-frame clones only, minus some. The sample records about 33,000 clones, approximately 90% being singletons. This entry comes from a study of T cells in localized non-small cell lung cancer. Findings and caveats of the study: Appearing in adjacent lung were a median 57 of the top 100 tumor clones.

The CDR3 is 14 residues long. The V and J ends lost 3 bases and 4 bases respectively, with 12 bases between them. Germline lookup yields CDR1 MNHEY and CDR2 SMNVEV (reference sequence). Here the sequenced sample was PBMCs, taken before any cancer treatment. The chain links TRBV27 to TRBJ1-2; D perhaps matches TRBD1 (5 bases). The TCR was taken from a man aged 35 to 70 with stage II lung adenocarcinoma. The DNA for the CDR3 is TGTGCCAGCAGTTTTGCTGGGGCGGTCTATGGCTACACCTTC. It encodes CASSFAGAVYGYTF.